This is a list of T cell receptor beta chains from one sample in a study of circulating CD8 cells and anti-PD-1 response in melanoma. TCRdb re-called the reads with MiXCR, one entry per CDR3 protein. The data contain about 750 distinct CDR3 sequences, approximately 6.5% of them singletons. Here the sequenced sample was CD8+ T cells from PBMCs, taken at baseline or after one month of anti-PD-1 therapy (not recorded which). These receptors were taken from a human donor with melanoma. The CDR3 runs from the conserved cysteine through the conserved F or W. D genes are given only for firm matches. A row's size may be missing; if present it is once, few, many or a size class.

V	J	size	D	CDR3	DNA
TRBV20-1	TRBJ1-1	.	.	CSAEGEGQGSKTEAFF	TGCAGTGCTGAGGGGGAGGGGCAGGGTTCAAAAACTGAAGCTTTCTTT
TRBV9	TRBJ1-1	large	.	CASSDPQGNTEAFF	TGTGCCAGCAGCGACCCCCAGGGGAACACTGAAGCTTTCTTT
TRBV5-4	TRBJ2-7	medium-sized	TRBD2	CASSSGTIYEQYF	TGTGCCAGCAGCTCCGGGACTATCTACGAGCAGTACTTC
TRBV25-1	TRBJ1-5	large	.	CASSDSHGNQPQHF	TGTGCCAGCAGTGACAGCCACGGCAATCAGCCCCAGCATTTT
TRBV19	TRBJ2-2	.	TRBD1	CAHGQGGKELFF	TGTGCCCACGGACAGGGCGGAAAGGAGCTGTTTTTT
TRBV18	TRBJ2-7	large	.	CASSPEGTYEQYF	TGTGCCAGCTCACCAGAGGGGACCTACGAGCAGTACTTC
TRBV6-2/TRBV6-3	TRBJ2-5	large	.	CASSGLEETQYF	TGTGCCAGCTCGGGGTTGGAAGAGACCCAGTACTTC
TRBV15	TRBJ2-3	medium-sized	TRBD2	CATSRENGGITDTQYF	TGTGCCACCAGCAGAGAAAACGGGGGGATCACAGATACGCAGTATTTT
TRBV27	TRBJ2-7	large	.	CASSLLGGSEQYF	TGTGCCAGCAGTTTACTAGGCGGATCCGAGCAGTACTTC
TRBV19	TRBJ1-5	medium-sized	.	CASSRGAYSNQPQHF	TGTGCCAGTAGTAGAGGGGCTTATAGCAATCAGCCCCAGCATTTT
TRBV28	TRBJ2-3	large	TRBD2	CASRSGLAGEGTDTQYF	TGTGCCAGCAGGTCGGGACTAGCGGGAGAGGGGACAGATACGCAGTATTTT
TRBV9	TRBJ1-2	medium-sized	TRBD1	CASTPEQGSDYGYTF	TGTGCCAGCACCCCCGAACAGGGGAGTGACTATGGCTACACCTTC
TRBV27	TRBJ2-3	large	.	CASSLTLSTDTQYF	TGTGCCAGCAGTTTAACGCTCAGCACAGATACGCAGTATTTT
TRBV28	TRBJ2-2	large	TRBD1	CASSFVFTTTIRITGAGELFF	TGTGCCAGCAGTTTTGTCTTCACCACAACAATCCGGATAACAGGGGCCGGGGAGCTGTTTTTT
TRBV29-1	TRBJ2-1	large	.	CSVRRDLLFF	TGCAGCGTGCGACGGGACTTGTTGTTCTTC
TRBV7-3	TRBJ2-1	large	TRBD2	CASSSLAGGQDEQFF	TGTGCCAGCAGCTCACTAGCGGGGGGGCAGGATGAGCAGTTCTTC
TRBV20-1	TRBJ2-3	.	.	CSAREGSTDTQYF	TGCAGTGCTAGAGAAGGGAGCACAGATACGCAGTATTTT
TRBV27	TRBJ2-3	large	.	CASSARLVDTQYF	TGTGCCAGCAGTGCACGACTTGTAGATACGCAGTATTTT
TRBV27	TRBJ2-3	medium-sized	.	CASSFQGGDTQYF	TGTGCCAGCAGTTTTCAGGGGGGAGATACGCAGTATTTT
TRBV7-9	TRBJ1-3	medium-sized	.	CASSFPQGISGNTIYF	TGTGCCAGCAGCTTCCCACAGGGCATCTCTGGAAACACCATATATTTT
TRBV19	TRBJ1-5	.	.	CASSHQPPGYSNQPQHF	TGTGCCAGTAGTCATCAACCCCCTGGCTATAGCAATCAGCCCCAGCATTTT
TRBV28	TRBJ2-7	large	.	CASSFGTLGDEQYF	TGTGCCAGCAGTTTCGGAACCCTAGGGGACGAGCAGTACTTC
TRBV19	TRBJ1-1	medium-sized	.	CASSVLGGMNTEAFF	TGTGCCAGTAGTGTCCTCGGAGGGATGAACACTGAAGCTTTCTTT
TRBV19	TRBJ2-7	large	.	CASRPWQGSYEQYF	TGTGCCAGTAGGCCATGGCAGGGCTCCTACGAGCAGTACTTC
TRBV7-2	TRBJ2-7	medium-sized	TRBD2	CASSRLAGGTSYEQYF	TGTGCCAGCAGTAGACTAGCGGGGGGAACTTCCTACGAGCAGTACTTC
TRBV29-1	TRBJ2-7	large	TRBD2	CSVGGLAGYYEQYF	TGCAGCGTTGGGGGACTAGCGGGATATTACGAGCAGTACTTC
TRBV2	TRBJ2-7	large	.	CASKVDMETYEQYF	TGTGCCAGCAAGGTGGACATGGAGACCTACGAGCAGTACTTC
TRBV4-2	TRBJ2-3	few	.	CASSQGLADTQYF	TGTGCCAGCAGCCAAGGGCTGGCGGATACGCAGTATTTT
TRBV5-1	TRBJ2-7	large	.	CASPPRSSYEQYF	TGCGCCAGCCCCCCTAGGAGCTCCTACGAGCAGTACTTC
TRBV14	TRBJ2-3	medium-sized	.	CASSPTGGSTDTQYF	TGTGCCAGCAGCCCCACTGGAGGGAGCACAGATACGCAGTATTTT
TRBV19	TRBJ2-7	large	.	CASSTVSGLSYEQYF	TGTGCCAGTAGTACCGTTAGCGGCCTCTCCTACGAGCAGTACTTC
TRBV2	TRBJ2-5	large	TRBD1	CASSVDRGPYWETQYF	TGTGCCAGCAGTGTAGACAGGGGGCCGTACTGGGAGACCCAGTACTTC
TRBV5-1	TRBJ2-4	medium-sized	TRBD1	CASSGRQGSPGFIAKNIQYF	TGCGCCAGCAGCGGTAGACAGGGGTCCCCCGGATTTATCGCCAAAAACATTCAGTACTTC